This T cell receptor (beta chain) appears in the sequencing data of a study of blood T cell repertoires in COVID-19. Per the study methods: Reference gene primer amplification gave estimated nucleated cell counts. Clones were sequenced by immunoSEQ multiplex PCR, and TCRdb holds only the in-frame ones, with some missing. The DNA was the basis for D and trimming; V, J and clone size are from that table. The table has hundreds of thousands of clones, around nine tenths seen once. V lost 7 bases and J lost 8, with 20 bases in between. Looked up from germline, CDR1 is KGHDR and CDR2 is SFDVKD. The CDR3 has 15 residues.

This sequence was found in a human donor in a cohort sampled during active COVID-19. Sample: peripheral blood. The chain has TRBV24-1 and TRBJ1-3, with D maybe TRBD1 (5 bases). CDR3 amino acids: CATRSGGDLGDTIYF. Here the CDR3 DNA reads TGTGCCACCAGGTCGGGAGGGGATCTTGGGGACACCATATATTTT.